The 21 T cell receptor beta chains given below trace back to one sample, sequenced in a study of T cell changes during pregnancy in multiple sclerosis. Profiling relied on immunoSEQ multiplex PCR, and the TCRdb table lists in-frame clones only, not all of them. This sample has 30,000 or so clones, with more than 75% found just once. The material sequenced was CD8+ T cells from peripheral blood mononuclear cells, taken after pregnancy. Receptor source: a female donor with multiple sclerosis, enrolled in a pregnancy study.

The chain carries TRBV5-1 and TRBJ2-1; D gene ambiguous. From germline, CDR1 is SGHRS and CDR2 YFSETQ. CDR3 size: 17 residues. V was cut by 0 bases and J by 8 bases, with 21 bases left in between. CDR3 nucleotide sequence: TGCGCCAGCAGCTTGGAGCCAATTACCGACTCAGTGGATGAGCAGTTCTTC. It codes for CASSLEPITDSVDEQFF.

The V call is TRBV23-1, the J call TRBJ2-1; D unresolved. TRBV23-1 is given ORF status, its function remaining uncertain. V was trimmed by 1 base and J by 5 bases, leaving 15 bases between them. The CDR3 runs to 16 residues. The CDR3 is CASSQFPLYRHNEQFF. CDR3 nucleotide sequence: TGCGCCAGCAGTCAATTCCCCTTATACAGACACAATGAGCAGTTCTTC.

Turning to this clone: Other DNA sequences in this specimen translate into the identical CDR3. The V gene is TRBV7-9, the J gene TRBJ2-3, with 8 bases lining up with TRBD2. J was trimmed by 1 base and V by 2 bases; bases with no gene match: 5. This CDR3 spans 16 amino acids. The germline V gene encodes CDR1 SEHNR and CDR2 FQNEAQ (reference sequence). The CDR3 region has the DNA TGTGCCAGCAGCTTACCGGGGGGGGCTGGCACAGATACGCAGTATTTT. Translated, it gives CASSLPGGAGTDTQYF.

The J gene is TRBJ1-2, the V gene TRBV4-1; TRBD1 agrees at 8 bases. The germline CDR1 and CDR2 sequences are MGHRA and YSYEKL. This CDR3 has 21 amino acids. Trimming at V came to 3 bases and at J to 3 bases, leaving 24 bases not matched to a gene. Here the CDR3 DNA reads TGCGCCAGCAGCCACCCTGACTCCGGGAGCAGGGGGCGCGGGGGCGACTATGGCTACACCTTC. This sequence encodes CASSHPDSGSRGRGGDYGYTF.

This clone was observed a handful of times. CDR3 region: CASSDLIGGTEAFF. In DNA form, the CDR3 reads TGTGCCAGCAGTGATCTGATAGGGGGAACTGAAGCTTTCTTT. This chain uses TRBV2 with TRBJ1-1; TRBD1 might be the D (6 bases). The CDR3 covers 14 residues. V was shortened by 3 bases and J by 5 bases, with 13 bases between the two germline ends. Germline CDR1 reads SNHLY; CDR2 reads FYNNEI.

The genes are TRBV7-9 and TRBJ1-1; no firm D call. The CDR3 has 15 amino acids. CDR1 is SEHNR, CDR2 FQNEAQ, per germline (reference sequence). V shed 1 base and J shed 5 bases, with 14 bases lying between them. The chain's CDR3 is CASSLEIRGWTEAFF. The CDR3 bases are TGTGCCAGCAGCTTAGAAATACGAGGATGGACTGAAGCTTTCTTT.

The chain combines TRBV19 with TRBJ2-1; 11 bases map to TRBD2. J lost 7 bases, V lost 3 bases, and 5 bases had no gene match. The CDR3 spans 15 residues. Germline V lookup: CDR1 LNHDA, CDR2 SQIVND (reference sequence). This CDR3 is CASSIVAGGLNEQFF. The CDR3 DNA is TGTGCCAGTAGTATCGTAGCGGGGGGGTTGAATGAGCAGTTCTTC.

The rearrangement joins TRBV5-1 to TRBJ1-2; D is possibly TRBD1 (5 bases). The germline V gene encodes CDR1 SGHRS and CDR2 YFSETQ. The CDR3 length is 14 residues. The ends were cut back, 4 bases at V and 4 bases at J, with 14 bases in the middle. The DNA for the CDR3 is TGCGCCAGCAGCCCGATTGGGGGGGTCTATGGCTACACCTTC. Protein product: CASSPIGGVYGYTF.

The rearrangement joins TRBV9 to TRBJ1-1, with a tentative D call TRBD1 (5 bases). This CDR3 region has 12 residues. Trimming stripped 4 bases from V and 7 bases from J, with 11 bases between. In germline, CDR1 is SGDLS, CDR2 YYNGEE. The CDR3 is CASSPSGGEAFF. The CDR3 bases are TGTGCCAGCAGCCCCTCCGGGGGTGAAGCTTTCTTT. The whole variable domain, remainder taken from reference TRBV9 and TRBJ1-1, is DSGVTQTPKHLITATGQRVTLRCSPRSGDLSVYWYQQSLDQGLQFLIQYYNGEERAKGNILERFSAQQFPDLHSELNLSSLELGDSALYFCASSPSGGEAFFGQGTRLTVV.

The gene calls are TRBV5-4 and TRBJ2-7; 11 nucleotides align to TRBD2. V lost 4 bases, J lost 2 bases, and 8 bases stayed unmatched. The CDR3 runs to 16 residues. Germline CDR1 SGHNT, CDR2 YYREEE (reference sequence). The chain's CDR3 is CASSQDGSGGAYEQYF. The CDR3 DNA reads TGTGCCAGCAGCCAAGATGGTAGCGGGGGGGCCTACGAGCAGTACTTC.

This clone appeared a few times. The chain couples TRBV7-6 to TRBJ1-5; 8 nucleotides agree with TRBD1. The junction had 3 bases not matched to a gene; V was cut back by 5 bases and J by 0 bases. The CDR3 runs 15 residues. Germline V gene sequence: CDR1 SGHVS, CDR2 FNYEAQ. Written as DNA, the CDR3 is TGTGCCAGCAGCCAGCAGGGGGCTAGCAATCAGCCCCAGCATTTT. Translated, it gives CASSQQGASNQPQHF.

This rearrangement joins TRBV5-4 to TRBJ1-2; 10 bases agree with TRBD1. Trimming took 4 bases from V and 6 from J; bases not matched to a gene: 12. Germline V gives CDR1 SGHNT, CDR2 YYREEE (reference sequence). The CDR3 extends over 16 amino acids. CDR3 protein: CASSDWTGGMTDGYTF. The CDR3 DNA is TGTGCCAGCAGCGACTGGACAGGGGGTATGACGGATGGCTACACCTTC.

This clone has a single count. The V call is TRBV4-1, the J call TRBJ2-1, with TRBD2 identical over 9 bases. V shed 3 bases, J shed 0 bases, and the junction held 3 bases outside the gene matches. There are 16 residues in the CDR3. CDR1 and CDR2 (germline): MGHRA, YSYEKL. Here the CDR3 reads CASSQAGGSSYNEQFF. In DNA, the CDR3 is TGCGCCAGCAGCCAGGCGGGGGGGAGCTCCTACAATGAGCAGTTCTTC.

The chain uses TRBV6-4 and TRBJ2-2; 9 positions match TRBD1. The CDR3 is 14 amino acids. Trimming took 5 bases from V and 6 from J; bases not matched to a gene: 4. Germline loops: CDR1 MRHNA, CDR2 SNTAGT. The CDR3 DNA follows: TGTGCCAGCAGTCGGACAGGGGAGCCCGGGGAGCTGTTTTTT. This codes for CASSRTGEPGELFF.

For this clone: Here the CDR3 omits its conserved ending phenylalanine or tryptophan, so a read error is the likely source. The DNA is omitted, as the CDR3 cannot be located on it reliably, and the CDR3 follows TCRdb's listing. This chain connects TRBV9 to TRBJ1-2; whether TRBD1, the table's D call, matches the DNA was not checked. 10 amino acids form the CDR3, both terminal residues included. Germline loops: CDR1 SGDLS, CDR2 YYNGEE. CDR3 loop: CASSVRDGRG.

V usage is TRBV19 and J usage is TRBJ2-7; TRBD1 might be the D (5 bases). The ends were cut back, 5 bases at V and 3 bases at J, with 8 bases in the middle. Looked up from germline, CDR1 is LNHDA and CDR2 is SQIVND (reference sequence). This CDR3 has 12 amino acids. The CDR3 loop reads CASSDRVYEQYF. The CDR3, as DNA: TGTGCCAGTAGTGACAGAGTCTACGAGCAGTACTTC.

A single count supports this clone. The rearrangement joins TRBV2 to TRBJ1-5; D is unclear. CDR3 size: 16 residues. Trimming shortened V by 1 base and J by 6 bases, and 16 bases separated the two germline ends. Germline V CDR1 and CDR2: SNHLY, FYNNEI. CDR3 region: CASSEDVSAPSQPQHF. CDR3 sequence (DNA): TGTGCCAGCAGTGAAGATGTGTCCGCCCCTAGTCAGCCCCAGCATTTT.

V usage is TRBV2 and J usage is TRBJ2-1, with a weak D call TRBD2 (5 bases). V was trimmed by 7 bases and J by 8 bases, leaving 9 bases between them. This CDR3 is 11 amino acids long. In germline, CDR1 is SNHLY, CDR2 FYNNEI. CDR3 loop: CASNWGDEQFF. In DNA form, the CDR3 reads TGTGCCAGCAATTGGGGAGATGAGCAGTTCTTC. The full variable domain, with the rest looked up from reference TRBV2 and TRBJ2-1, is EPEVTQTPSHQVTQMGQEVILRCVPISNHLYFYWYRQILGQKVEFLVSFYNNEISEKSEIFDDQFSVERPDGSNFTLKIRSTKLEDSAMYFCASNWGDEQFFGPGTRLTVL.

The chain has TRBV5-1 and TRBJ1-2, with a tentative D call TRBD1 (6 bases). This CDR3 has 14 amino acids. Deletions cut 5 bases from V and 5 bases from J, with 16 bases between. Germline loops: CDR1 SGHRS, CDR2 YFSETQ. The CDR3 nucleotides read TGCGCCAGCAGAACAGGGCGAGTTGATTATGGCTACACCTTC. This sequence encodes CASRTGRVDYGYTF.

This clone was counted once. The rearrangement links TRBV7-2 to TRBJ2-7, with 7 bases fitting TRBD2. Germline V gives CDR1 SGHTA, CDR2 FQGNSA. The V segment lost 5 bases and the J segment 7 bases; nucleotides outside the gene matches: 8. This CDR3 is built from 13 residues. The CDR3 here is CASSVAGEGEQYF. As DNA, the CDR3 is TGTGCCAGCAGCGTGGCGGGGGAGGGTGAGCAGTACTTC.

The rearrangement links TRBV10-1 to TRBJ2-3; perhaps TRBD1 as D (6 bases). V dropped 10 bases and J dropped 1 base, with 12 bases sitting between them. Germline CDR1 reads WNHNN; CDR2 reads SYGVQD (reference sequence). This CDR3 has 13 residues. The CDR3 sequence: CATKGHGTDTQYF. The CDR3 nucleotides are TGCGCCACCAAGGGACACGGCACAGATACGCAGTATTTT.